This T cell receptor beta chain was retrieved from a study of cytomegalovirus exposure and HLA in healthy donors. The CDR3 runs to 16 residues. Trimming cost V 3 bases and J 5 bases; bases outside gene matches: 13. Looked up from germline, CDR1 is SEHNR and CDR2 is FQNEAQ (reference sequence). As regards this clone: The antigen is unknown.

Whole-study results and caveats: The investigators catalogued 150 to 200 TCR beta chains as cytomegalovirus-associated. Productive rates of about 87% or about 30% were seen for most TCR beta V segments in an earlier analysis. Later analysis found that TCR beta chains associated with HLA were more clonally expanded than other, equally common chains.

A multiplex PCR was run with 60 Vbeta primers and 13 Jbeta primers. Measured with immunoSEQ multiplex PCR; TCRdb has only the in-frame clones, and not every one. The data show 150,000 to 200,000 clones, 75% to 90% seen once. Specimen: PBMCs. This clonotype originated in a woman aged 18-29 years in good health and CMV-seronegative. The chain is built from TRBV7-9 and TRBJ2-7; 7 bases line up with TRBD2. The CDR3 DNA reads TGTGCCAGCAGCTTTCAGTTAACTAGCGCCCCCAACGAGCAGTACTTC. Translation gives CASSFQLTSAPNEQYF.